These 32 T cell receptor beta chains share one sample of origin, sequenced in a study of T cell changes during pregnancy in multiple sclerosis. Clones were read by immunoSEQ multiplex PCR, and TCRdb kept only the in-frame ones, dropping some. The sample has tens of thousands of clones; 92% are singletons. Specimen: CD4+ T cells from peripheral blood mononuclear cells, collected in the third trimester of pregnancy. Source of these receptors: a female donor with multiple sclerosis, enrolled in a pregnancy study.

This chain joins TRBV9 and TRBJ2-2, with a possible D match to TRBD2 (5 bases). V was cut by 4 bases and J by 5 bases, with 12 bases left in between. The CDR3 contains 14 residues. Germline V gene sequence: CDR1 SGDLS, CDR2 YYNGEE. Here the CDR3 reads CASSSQLGTGELFF. In DNA form, the CDR3 reads TGTGCCAGCAGCTCCCAACTAGGTACCGGGGAGCTGTTTTTT. The full variable domain, completed using reference TRBV9 and TRBJ2-2, is DSGVTQTPKHLITATGQRVTLRCSPRSGDLSVYWYQQSLDQGLQFLIQYYNGEERAKGNILERFSAQQFPDLHSELNLSSLELGDSALYFCASSSQLGTGELFFGEGSRLTVL.

The chain employs TRBV30 and TRBJ1-5; 7 nucleotides align to TRBD1. Germline CDR1 is GTSNPN and CDR2 is SVGIG (reference sequence). This CDR3 is 13 amino acids long. After removal of 3 bases from V and 4 bases from J, the junction contained 3 bases not matched to a gene. The CDR3, as DNA: TGTGCCTGGAGGGGACAGCCTAATCAGCCCCAGCATTTT. It yields the protein CAWRGQPNQPQHF.

The chain recombines TRBV18 with TRBJ1-1; 7 bases agree with TRBD1. The CDR3 totals 15 residues. Germline CDR1 is KGHSH and CDR2 is LQKENI. V lost 5 bases and J lost 4; bases outside the gene matches: 10. CDR3 DNA sequence: TGTGCCAGCTCAGTAGAACAGGGGAGAGGCACTGAAGCTTTCTTT. Protein: CASSVEQGRGTEAFF. The full variable domain, in which reference TRBV18 and TRBJ1-1 provide the parts outside the CDR3, is NAGVMQNPRHLVRRRGQEARLRCSPMKGHSHVYWYRQLPEEGLKFMVYLQKENIIDESGMPKERFSAEFPKEGPSILRIQQVVRGDSAAYFCASSVEQGRGTEAFFGQGTRLTVV.

This sequence joins TRBV7-8 and TRBJ2-7; D gene unclear. The CDR3 runs 13 residues. Germline assignment: CDR1 SGHVS and CDR2 FQNEAQ. The V and J ends lost 3 bases and 4 bases respectively, with 10 bases between them. CDR3 sequence reads: CASSFGEAYEQYF. CDR3 nucleotide sequence: TGTGCCAGCAGCTTCGGAGAAGCGTACGAGCAGTACTTC.

The CDR3 loop is CASSIPGHGEKLFF. CDR3 DNA: TGTGCCAGCAGCATACCCGGTCACGGTGAAAAACTGTTTTTT. The chain couples TRBV21-1 to TRBJ1-4. TRBV21-1 is noted as a pseudogene. There are 14 residues in the CDR3.

The V call is TRBV19, the J call TRBJ1-5; D gene ambiguous. Germline values: CDR1 LNHDA, CDR2 SQIVND (reference sequence). V was cut by 0 bases and J by 1 base, with 10 bases left in between. The CDR3 has 16 residues. The CDR3 DNA follows: TGTGCCAGTAGTATAGAGAGAGGGATGAGCAATCAGCCCCAGCATTTT. It specifies CASSIERGMSNQPQHF.

The rearrangement uses TRBV25-1 and TRBJ2-1, with 14 nucleotides matching TRBD2. CDR1 is MGHDK and CDR2 is SYGVNS in the germline V gene. The CDR3 has 13 residues. V shed 10 bases, J shed 13 bases, and the junction held 9 bases outside the gene matches. CDR3 region: CATSIGTSGSQFF. The CDR3 nucleotides read TGTGCCACCTCCATCGGGACTAGCGGGAGCCAGTTCTTC. Full variable domain (remainder filled in from reference TRBV25-1 and TRBJ2-1): EADIYQTPRYLVIGTGKKITLECSQTMGHDKMYWYQQDPGMELHLIHYSYGVNSTEKGDLSSESTVSRIRTEHFPLTLESARPSHTSQYLCATSIGTSGSQFFGPGTRLTVL.

The V call is TRBV11-1, the J call TRBJ2-3, with 14 positions matching TRBD2. With V trimmed by 5 bases and J by 6 bases, 13 bases remained unmatched. CDR1 is SGHAT and CDR2 is FQDESV in the germline V gene (reference sequence). The CDR3 runs to 18 residues. CDR3 protein: CASSPPPGLAGARDTQYF. The CDR3 bases are TGTGCCAGCAGCCCCCCCCCGGGACTAGCGGGAGCTAGGGATACGCAGTATTTT. The full variable domain, rest sourced from reference TRBV11-1 and TRBJ2-3, is EAEVAQSPRYKITEKSQAVAFWCDPISGHATLYWYRQILGQGPELLVQFQDESVVDDSQLPKDRFSAERLKGVDSTLKIQPAELGDSAMYLCASSPPPGLAGARDTQYFGPGTRLTVL.

V is TRBV5-4 and J is TRBJ2-7; possible D gene TRBD2, 5 bases. The length of the CDR3 is 14 residues. The germline V gene has CDR1 SGHNT and CDR2 YYREEE (reference sequence). V gave up 4 bases and J gave up 7 bases, with 18 bases separating them. Written as DNA, the CDR3 is TGTGCCAGCAGCACTGAGGGCGGAGATGTTGAGCAGTACTTC. It specifies CASSTEGGDVEQYF.

The rearrangement links TRBV2 to TRBJ2-7, with D maybe TRBD1 (6 bases). The CDR3 runs to 14 residues. Germline loops: CDR1 SNHLY, CDR2 FYNNEI. V was trimmed by 4 bases and J by 3 bases, leaving 13 bases between them. CDR3 amino acids: CASSAQGSGYEQYF. CDR3 coding DNA: TGTGCCAGCAGTGCACAGGGTTCTGGCTACGAGCAGTACTTC.

CDR3 DNA: TGTGCCAGCCGCCCGACAGGGGAATACTATGGCTACACCTTC. It encodes CASRPTGEYYGYTF. This chain uses TRBV6-5 with TRBJ1-2; 8 bases map to TRBD1. With 8 bases clipped from V and 3 bases from J, the junction kept 8 bases outside the gene matches. This CDR3 contains 14 residues. In germline, CDR1 is MNHEY, CDR2 SVGAGI.

The V call is TRBV29-1, the J call TRBJ2-1; possibly TRBD2 for D (5 bases). V shed 3 bases and J shed 2 bases, with 8 bases lying between them. The CDR3 runs 13 residues. Germline V gene data show CDR1 as SQVTM and CDR2 as ANQGSEA. CDR3 coding DNA: TGCAGCGTTGAGGCTAGCACCTACAATGAGCAGTTCTTC. Residues: CSVEASTYNEQFF.

The V call is TRBV19, the J call TRBJ2-7; TRBD1 might be the D (5 bases). The germline V gene has CDR1 LNHDA and CDR2 SQIVND (reference sequence). The length of the CDR3 is 13 residues. Trimming removed 3 bases from V and 5 bases from J, with 11 bases in between. CDR3 sequence (DNA): TGTGCCAGTAGTATTCGGGCAGGGAACGAGCAGTACTTC. Translation: CASSIRAGNEQYF.

This chain links TRBV28 with TRBJ1-1; a weak D match, TRBD1 (5 bases). This CDR3 contains 15 residues. The V end lost 6 bases, the J end lost 7 bases, and 21 bases lay between the germline ends. Per the germline V gene, CDR1 is MDHEN and CDR2 is SYDVKM. The CDR3 protein is CASSPGGAGTGEAFF. The CDR3 nucleotides are TGTGCCAGCAGCCCAGGAGGGGCCGGTACAGGTGAAGCTTTCTTT.

The V gene is TRBV19, the J gene TRBJ2-1; no definite D call. V shed 5 bases and J shed 2 bases, with 10 bases lying between them. Germline V gives CDR1 LNHDA, CDR2 SQIVND (reference sequence). The CDR3 totals 14 residues. The CDR3 loop reads CASSYFRTYNEQFF. As DNA, the CDR3 is TGTGCCAGTAGTTACTTCAGGACCTACAATGAGCAGTTCTTC.

This clone is a singleton in its sample. The CDR3 spells CASSEGGEREGEQFF. The DNA for the CDR3 is TGTGCCAGCAGCGAAGGGGGGGAAAGGGAAGGTGAGCAGTTCTTC. The rearrangement links TRBV5-5 to TRBJ2-1, with a tentative D call TRBD2 (7 bases). Germline CDR1 and CDR2: SGHKS and YYEKEE (reference sequence). The germline V and J ends were trimmed by 4 bases and 9 bases, with 20 bases remaining between them. This CDR3 contains 15 residues.

This clone appeared a single time. The same CDR3 also results from other DNA sequences found in this sample. The V call is TRBV29-1, the J call TRBJ1-5, with D tentatively TRBD1 (6 bases). Germline CDR1 reads SQVTM; CDR2 reads ANQGSEA. V was cut by 0 bases and J by 11 bases, with 17 bases left in between. The CDR3 has 14 amino acids. DNA of the CDR3: TGCAGCGTTGAAGATCCTTTCAGGGGAGGGACCCAGCATTTT. Amino acid sequence: CSVEDPFRGGTQHF.

J is TRBJ2-3 and V is TRBV5-4; TRBD2 agrees at 11 bases. V was clipped by 3 bases and J by 4 bases; unmatched bases: 7. CDR1 is SGHNT and CDR2 is YYREEE in the germline V gene (reference sequence). The CDR3 totals 16 residues. CDR3 in DNA: TGTGCCAGCAGCTGGAAAACTAGCGGGAGTGCAGATACGCAGTATTTT. This sequence encodes CASSWKTSGSADTQYF.

J is TRBJ2-7 and V is TRBV28, with D tentatively TRBD2 (5 bases). The V gene's germline CDR1 is MDHEN and CDR2 SYDVKM. Trimming took off 6 bases at V and 4 bases at J, with 16 bases between the two ends. This CDR3 contains 14 residues. Here the CDR3 DNA reads TGTGCCAGCAGGCCCGGCGGCAGCGGATACGAGCAGTACTTC. Translating it yields CASRPGGSGYEQYF.

This rearrangement joins TRBV10-3 to TRBJ2-7, with 10 bases lining up with TRBD2. Per the germline V gene, CDR1 is ENHRY and CDR2 is SYGVKD. There are 14 residues in the CDR3. Trimming removed 2 bases from V and 5 bases from J; junction bases left unmatched: 3. This CDR3 is CAISETGTSDEQYF. The CDR3 DNA sequence: TGTGCCATCAGTGAGACCGGGACTAGCGACGAGCAGTACTTC.

The chain is built from TRBV19 and TRBJ1-5, with TRBD1 matching 7 bases. CDR1 and CDR2 from the germline V gene are LNHDA and SQIVND (reference sequence). The V gene end was trimmed by 3 bases and the J gene end by 4 bases; junction bases not matched to a gene: 9. The CDR3 is 16 residues long. CDR3 loop: CASSISGRGANQPQHF. The CDR3, as DNA: TGTGCCAGTAGTATTTCGGGCAGGGGGGCTAATCAGCCCCAGCATTTT.

The genes are TRBV6-5 and TRBJ1-6, with D tentatively TRBD1 (6 bases). V was cut by 6 bases and J by 9 bases, with 12 bases left in between. The CDR3 contains 13 residues. Germline V lookup: CDR1 MNHEY, CDR2 SVGAGI. The CDR3 is CASRGGAPSPLHF. CDR3 sequence (DNA): TGTGCCAGCAGAGGGGGGGCGCCTTCACCCCTCCACTTT.

CDR3 in amino acids: CAISEPGTSGPKQFF. The DNA for the CDR3 is TGTGCCATCAGTGAGCCCGGGACTAGCGGGCCGAAACAGTTCTTC. The chain links TRBV10-3 to TRBJ2-1; TRBD2 aligns across 12 bases. Unmatched junction bases numbered 9, after V lost 2 bases and J lost 13 bases. Germline V gene data show CDR1 as ENHRY and CDR2 as SYGVKD. The CDR3 is made up of 15 amino acids.

This clone was seen more than once but under ten times. This chain links TRBV18 with TRBJ1-1, with 9 bases fitting TRBD1. V was clipped by 5 bases and J by 1 base; unmatched bases: 2. Germline assignment: CDR1 KGHSH and CDR2 LQKENI. The CDR3 spans 14 residues. The CDR3 region has the DNA TGTGCCAGCTCATCGGGACAGGGGAACACTGAAGCTTTCTTT. This sequence encodes CASSSGQGNTEAFF.

This chain connects TRBV29-1 to TRBJ1-1; D gene uncertain. Germline CDR1 reads SQVTM; CDR2 reads ANQGSEA. The CDR3 consists of 13 residues. Trimming removed 5 bases at V and 1 base at J, with 11 bases between. This chain's CDR3 is CSVRAGANTEAFF. CDR3 nucleotide sequence: TGCAGCGTTCGTGCGGGCGCGAACACTGAAGCTTTCTTT.

CDR3 nucleotide sequence: TGTGCCAGCAGGGCCGAAACAGGGGGAGGCTCACCCCTCCACTTT. It is translated as CASRAETGGGSPLHF. The chain is built from TRBV6-6 and TRBJ1-6, with 8 bases that match TRBD1. Trimming removed 6 bases from V and 10 bases from J; junction bases left unmatched: 11. The CDR3 has 15 residues. In germline, CDR1 is MNHNY, CDR2 SVGAGI (reference sequence).

The chain employs TRBV6-1 and TRBJ1-5; 8 nucleotides match TRBD1. The CDR3 length is 18 residues. The ends lost 0 bases at V and 4 bases at J; junction bases unmatched: 11. Germline CDR1 is MNHNS and CDR2 is SASEGT. As DNA, the CDR3 is TGTGCCAGCAGTGAAGCGCGGGTTTGGGGACAGGAGAATCAGCCCCAGCATTTT. It yields the protein CASSEARVWGQENQPQHF.

The CDR3 nucleotides read TGTGCCAGCAGTCCGAATAGCGGCGTTTACACTGAAGCTTTCTTT. It is translated as CASSPNSGVYTEAFF. The V call is TRBV7-2, the J call TRBJ1-1; D unresolved. The CDR3 extends over 15 amino acids. V lost 6 bases to trimming and J lost 3 bases, with 17 bases between them. Germline V gene lookup returns CDR1 SGHTA and CDR2 FQGNSA.

V and J are TRBV7-6 and TRBJ2-3; 10 bases line up with TRBD2. CDR1 is SGHVS and CDR2 is FNYEAQ in the germline V gene. The CDR3 contains 13 residues. The ends lost 2 bases at V and 11 bases at J; junction bases unmatched: 4. This CDR3 is CASSLRASGRQYF. The CDR3 DNA reads as TGTGCCAGCAGCTTACGGGCTAGCGGGAGGCAGTATTTT.

The V gene is TRBV18, the J gene TRBJ1-1; weak D call: TRBD1 (6 bases). Germline values: CDR1 KGHSH, CDR2 LQKENI. V lost 2 bases and J lost 5, with 12 bases in between. This CDR3 is built from 14 residues. The CDR3 DNA reads TGTGCCAGCTCACCAATACAGGGAAGAACTGAAGCTTTCTTT. As protein: CASSPIQGRTEAFF.

The chain has TRBV13 and TRBJ2-2, with TRBD2 matching over 14 bases. J gave up 7 bases and V 4 bases, and 5 bases lay outside the gene matches. This CDR3 region has 16 residues. Germline CDR1 is PRHDT and CDR2 is FYEKMQ (reference sequence). CDR3 sequence reads: CASSWGLAGAGGELFF. The CDR3 bases are TGTGCCAGCAGCTGGGGACTAGCGGGAGCAGGCGGGGAGCTGTTTTTT.

The chain has TRBV28 and TRBJ1-5; maybe TRBD1 (6 bases). V shed 8 bases and J shed 0 bases, with 8 bases lying between them. Looked up from germline, CDR1 is MDHEN and CDR2 is SYDVKM. The CDR3 extends over 13 amino acids. CDR3 loop: CASWTVSNQPQHF. The CDR3, as DNA: TGTGCCAGCTGGACAGTTAGCAATCAGCCCCAGCATTTT.